This passage covers 27 T cell receptor beta chains from one sample sequenced in a study of graft-versus-host responses after intestinal transplantation. Generated by immunoSEQ multiplex PCR, the TCRdb table keeps only in-frame clones and is missing some. This table holds 75,000 to 100,000 clones, 92% found once. These receptors have no identified antigens. The specimen comprised unstimulated CD4+ T cells sorted from spleen or lymph node cells, sampled before intestinal transplant. The source is a human donor who received an intestinal transplant.

The chain joins TRBV7-9 to TRBJ2-5; 13 positions match TRBD2. The CDR3 has 17 residues. The germline gives CDR1 SEHNR, CDR2 FQNEAQ (reference sequence). The V gene end was trimmed by 4 bases and the J gene end by 5 bases; junction bases not matched to a gene: 10. The DNA of the CDR3 is TGTGCCAGCAGCTCCATGACTAGCGGGGGGCCGGGGGAGACCCAGTACTTC. Translated: CASSSMTSGGPGETQYF.

The V call is TRBV18, the J call TRBJ2-7; no firm D call. The V end lost 3 bases, the J end lost 6 bases, and 6 bases lay between the germline ends. This CDR3 spans 11 amino acids. Germline V gives CDR1 KGHSH, CDR2 LQKENI. This chain's CDR3 is CASSPGLEQYF. DNA of the CDR3: TGTGCCAGCTCACCGGGCCTCGAGCAGTACTTC.

This rearrangement joins TRBV27 to TRBJ1-1; TRBD1 might be the D (5 bases). CDR1 is MNHEY and CDR2 is SMNVEV in the germline V gene (reference sequence). CDR3 length: 15 amino acids. Trimming cost V 4 bases and J 1 base, with 13 bases left between them. The CDR3 coding sequence is TGTGCCAGCAGTTCACTCCGGGGGGGGAACACTGAAGCTTTCTTT. It yields the protein CASSSLRGGNTEAFF.

V usage is TRBV4-2 and J usage is TRBJ2-7; perhaps TRBD1 as D (5 bases). Germline V gene lookup returns CDR1 LGHNA and CDR2 YNFKEQ. CDR3 size: 16 residues. Trimming removed 0 bases from V and 0 bases from J, with 12 bases in between. The CDR3, as DNA: TGTGCCAGCAGCCAAGAAATCGGCAGGGCCTCCTACGAGCAGTACTTC. Its protein is CASSQEIGRASYEQYF.

The chain carries TRBV7-8 and TRBJ1-5; 7 positions agree with TRBD1. From germline, CDR1 is SGHVS and CDR2 FQNEAQ. This CDR3 contains 13 residues. The ends lost 11 bases at V and 5 bases at J; junction bases unmatched: 9. CDR3 sequence (DNA): TGTGCCTGCCAAGCCACAGGGGATCAGCCCCAGCATTTT. Translated, it gives CACQATGDQPQHF.

The chain recombines TRBV19 with TRBJ2-1; 12 bases fit TRBD2. Germline CDR1 and CDR2: LNHDA and SQIVND (reference sequence). V lost 5 bases, J lost 8 bases, and 13 bases stayed unmatched. CDR3 length equals 17 residues. The CDR3 DNA is TGTGCCAGTAGTCCTCCCCCTGGACTAGCGGGAATGGATGAGCAGTTCTTC. This translates into CASSPPPGLAGMDEQFF.

V gene TRBV4-3 combines with J gene TRBJ2-5, with D possibly TRBD1 on 5 matching bases. The CDR3 has 14 amino acids. Germline V gene lookup returns CDR1 LGHNA and CDR2 YSLEER. Deletions cut 1 base from V and 8 bases from J, with 14 bases between. In DNA, the CDR3 is TGCGCCAGCAGCCAAGGGGGCCTCCCGGAAACCCAGTACTTC. It is translated as CASSQGGLPETQYF.

The V call is TRBV5-1, the J call TRBJ2-6, with D possibly matching TRBD2 (5 bases). Trimming removed 1 base at V and 0 bases at J, with 11 bases between. This CDR3 contains 17 residues. From germline, CDR1 is SGHRS and CDR2 YFSETQ. CDR3 DNA sequence: TGCGCCAGCAGCTTGCCTAGACGGGACTCTGGGGCCAACGTCCTGACTTTC. It codes for CASSLPRRDSGANVLTF. The full variable domain, rest sourced from reference TRBV5-1 and TRBJ2-6, is KAGVTQTPRYLIKTRGQQVTLSCSPISGHRSVSWYQQTPGQGLQFLFEYFSETQRNKGNFPGRFSGRQFSNSRSEMNVSTLELGDSALYLCASSLPRRDSGANVLTFGAGSRLTVL.

For the CDR3, the DNA is TGTGCCAGCAGCGAACCCAGGACAGGAAGTTTCGGCAATCAGCCCCAGCATTTT. Protein: CASSEPRTGSFGNQPQHF. The chain has TRBV6-1 and TRBJ1-5; 7 bases map to TRBD1. This CDR3 comprises 18 residues. The V gene's germline CDR1 is MNHNS and CDR2 SASEGT. Trimming cost V 6 bases and J 2 bases; bases outside gene matches: 16.

The chain couples TRBV7-2 to TRBJ2-2; maybe TRBD1 (6 bases). This CDR3 is built from 17 residues. Trimming shortened V by 5 bases and J by 3 bases, and 19 bases separated the two germline ends. The germline gives CDR1 SGHTA, CDR2 FQGNSA. The CDR3 bases are TGTGCCAGCAGCCGCGTTGTCCTGGCAGGGGACACCGGGGAGCTGTTTTTT. This sequence encodes CASSRVVLAGDTGELFF.

The chain has TRBV10-1 and TRBJ2-7, with D tentatively TRBD1 (6 bases). The CDR3 has 14 residues. From germline, CDR1 is WNHNN and CDR2 SYGVQD (reference sequence). V was shortened by 2 bases and J by 2 bases, with 10 bases between the two germline ends. CDR3 DNA: TGCGCCAGCAGTGAGGGATCAGGGGCCTACGAGCAGTACTTC. Translated: CASSEGSGAYEQYF.

V and J are TRBV7-7 and TRBJ2-5; 9 nucleotides match TRBD1. The trim removed 5 bases at V and 1 base at J, leaving 5 bases unmatched. This CDR3 region has 15 residues. Germline CDR1 and CDR2: SSHAT and FNYEAQ (reference sequence). Here the CDR3 reads CASSPQTGGQETQYF. The CDR3 DNA reads as TGTGCCAGCAGCCCACAGACAGGGGGCCAAGAGACCCAGTACTTC.

The rearrangement links TRBV7-9 to TRBJ2-1; tentative D call: TRBD2 (6 bases). Per germline, CDR1 SEHNR and CDR2 FQNEAQ (reference sequence). The length of the CDR3 is 14 residues. Trimming took off 7 bases at V and 4 bases at J, with 14 bases between the two ends. The CDR3 protein is CASNRGTLYNEQFF. CDR3 coding DNA: TGTGCCAGCAACCGGGGGACCCTATACAATGAGCAGTTCTTC. Complete variable domain (other parts from reference TRBV7-9 and TRBJ2-1): DTGVSQNPRHKITKRGQNVTFRCDPISEHNRLYWYRQTLGQGPEFLTYFQNEAQLEKSRLLSDRFSAERPKGSFSTLEIQRTEQGDSAMYLCASNRGTLYNEQFFGPGTRLTVL.

This clone is a singleton in its sample. The chain recombines TRBV11-2 with TRBJ1-1, with D perhaps TRBD1 (6 bases). Germline CDR1 and CDR2: SGHAT and FQNNGV. The CDR3 length is 17 residues. Trimming removed 1 base at V and 2 bases at J, with 17 bases between. The CDR3 sequence: CASSLGGKAGTNTEAFF. CDR3 nucleotides: TGTGCCAGCAGCTTAGGAGGGAAGGCAGGGACAAACACTGAAGCTTTCTTT.

This clone was recorded only once. The chain couples TRBV6-5 to TRBJ2-1; tentatively, D is TRBD1 (6 bases). This CDR3 is built from 12 residues. V was pared by 7 bases and J by 4 bases, with 8 bases between. Germline CDR1 MNHEY, CDR2 SVGAGI. CDR3 sequence (DNA): TGTGCCAGCACGGACAGATACAATGAGCAGTTCTTC. It is translated as CASTDRYNEQFF.

V gene TRBV30 combines with J gene TRBJ1-5; TRBD1 matches at 8 bases. V lost 3 bases to trimming and J lost 5 bases; unmatched junction nucleotides: 9. This CDR3 is 15 amino acids long. Germline V gene lookup returns CDR1 GTSNPN and CDR2 SVGIG (reference sequence). As DNA, the CDR3 is TGTGCCTGGAGCGACCTTGCAGGGGGCCATCAGCCCCAGCATTTT. This encodes CAWSDLAGGHQPQHF.

This chain joins TRBV7-2 and TRBJ1-2; D remains ambiguous. V was clipped by 3 bases and J by 3 bases, with 8 bases between them. The CDR3 is made up of 13 amino acids. Germline CDR1 is SGHTA and CDR2 is FQGNSA. CDR3 sequence reads: CASSFSGDYGYTF. The CDR3 DNA reads TGTGCCAGCAGCTTTTCCGGGGACTATGGCTACACCTTC.

The J gene is TRBJ1-6, the V gene TRBV6-1; D is uncertain. Germline V gene sequence: CDR1 MNHNS, CDR2 SASEGT. The CDR3 contains 14 residues. V was cut by 3 bases and J by 10 bases, with 13 bases left in between. The CDR3 sequence: CASSEAHYVSPLHF. The DNA for the CDR3 is TGTGCCAGCAGTGAGGCACATTACGTCTCACCCCTCCACTTT.

CDR3 region: CASSQDSQVRTEAFF. The CDR3 DNA follows: TGCGCCAGCAGCCAAGATTCGCAGGTAAGAACTGAAGCTTTCTTT. V gene TRBV4-1 combines with J gene TRBJ1-1, with unresolved D. Trimming cost V 0 bases and J 5 bases, with 13 bases left between them. Germline lookup yields CDR1 MGHRA and CDR2 YSYEKL. The CDR3 length is 15 residues.

This clone is a singleton in its sample. V gene TRBV2 combines with J gene TRBJ2-1; maybe TRBD2 (6 bases). The CDR3 is 17 amino acids. Per germline, CDR1 SNHLY and CDR2 FYNNEI. Trimming removed 4 bases from V and 3 bases from J, with 19 bases in between. DNA for the CDR3: TGTGCCAGCAGTGGAATCTCAGGGACTGACTTCTACAATGAGCAGTTCTTC. Encoded protein: CASSGISGTDFYNEQFF.

The chain is built from TRBV4-2 and TRBJ1-1, with D maybe TRBD1 (5 bases). The germline V and J ends were trimmed by 3 bases and 4 bases, with 21 bases remaining between them. The CDR3 consists of 17 residues. Germline V CDR1 and CDR2: LGHNA, YNFKEQ. The CDR3 DNA sequence: TGTGCCAGCAGCCAGAAATCTGGGGGGGTCGTGGGCACTGAAGCTTTCTTT. Its protein is CASSQKSGGVVGTEAFF.

The chain employs TRBV18 and TRBJ1-5; 9 nucleotides align to TRBD1. The V gene's germline CDR1 is KGHSH and CDR2 LQKENI. This CDR3 contains 14 residues. Trimming cost V 6 bases and J 6 bases; bases outside gene matches: 6. The CDR3 DNA follows: TGTGCCAGCTCCCAACAGGGGGCGGGTCAGCCCCAGCATTTT. It yields the protein CASSQQGAGQPQHF.

This clone has just one count. The chain joins TRBV6-5 to TRBJ1-2, with TRBD1 identical over 12 bases. V gave up 6 bases and J gave up 6 bases; unmatched junction bases: 8. The CDR3 runs 15 residues. Germline values: CDR1 MNHEY, CDR2 SVGAGI. CDR3 sequence: CASSRDRGLANGYTF. DNA of the CDR3: TGTGCCAGCAGCCGGGACAGGGGGCTCGCCAATGGCTACACCTTC.

The V gene is TRBV4-1, the J gene TRBJ2-3; no definite D call. The germline gives CDR1 MGHRA, CDR2 YSYEKL. V was clipped by 6 bases and J by 2 bases, with 18 bases between them. The CDR3 sequence is 16 residues long. For the CDR3, the DNA is TGCGCCAGCAGTCTCGACGACACGTCCTACACAGATACGCAGTATTTT. It is translated as CASSLDDTSYTDTQYF.

This sequence joins TRBV5-8 and TRBJ2-3; maybe TRBD2 (6 bases). From germline, CDR1 is SGHTS and CDR2 YDEGEE. This CDR3 has 17 amino acids. Trimming pared 4 bases from V and 4 bases from J, leaving 22 bases between. CDR3 sequence: CASSQFWTTMTADTQYF. DNA of the CDR3: TGTGCCAGCAGCCAATTTTGGACTACTATGACGGCAGATACGCAGTATTTT.

The rearrangement links TRBV25-1 to TRBJ1-4, with 8 bases fitting TRBD1. Germline trimming cut 3 bases from V and 7 bases from J; bases unmatched to any gene: 13. This CDR3 region has 17 residues. Germline-derived CDR1 and CDR2 are MGHDK and SYGVNS. CDR3: CASSEGQALQRSEKLFF. In DNA, the CDR3 is TGTGCCAGCAGTGAGGGACAGGCCCTTCAAAGGAGTGAAAAACTGTTTTTT.

The chain carries TRBV29-1 and TRBJ1-2; TRBD1 matches 7 bases. With V trimmed by 0 bases and J by 8 bases, 9 bases remained unmatched. The CDR3 covers 14 residues. Germline assignment: CDR1 SQVTM and CDR2 ANQGSEA. The CDR3 DNA reads TGCAGCGTTGAAGATCTTAACAGGGGAGGCGGCTACACCTTC. Its translation: CSVEDLNRGGGYTF.